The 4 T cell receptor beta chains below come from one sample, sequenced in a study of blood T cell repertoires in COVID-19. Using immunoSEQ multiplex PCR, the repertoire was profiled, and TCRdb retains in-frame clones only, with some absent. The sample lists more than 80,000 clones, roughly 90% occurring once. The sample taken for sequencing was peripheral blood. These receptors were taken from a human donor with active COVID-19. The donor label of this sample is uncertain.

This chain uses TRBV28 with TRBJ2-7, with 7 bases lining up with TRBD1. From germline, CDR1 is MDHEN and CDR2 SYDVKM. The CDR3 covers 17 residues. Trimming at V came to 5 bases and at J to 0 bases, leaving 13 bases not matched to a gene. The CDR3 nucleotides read TGTGCCAGCAGTCCCACTGTGGGGGACAGCAGCTCCTACGAGCAGTACTTC. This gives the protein CASSPTVGDSSSYEQYF.

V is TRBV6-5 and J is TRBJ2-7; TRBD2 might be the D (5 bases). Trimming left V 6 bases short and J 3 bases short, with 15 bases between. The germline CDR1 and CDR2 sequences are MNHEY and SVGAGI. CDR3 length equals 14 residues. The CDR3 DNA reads TGTGCCAGCAGCGGACTCTCGGCTCTCTACGAGCAGTACTTC. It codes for CASSGLSALYEQYF.

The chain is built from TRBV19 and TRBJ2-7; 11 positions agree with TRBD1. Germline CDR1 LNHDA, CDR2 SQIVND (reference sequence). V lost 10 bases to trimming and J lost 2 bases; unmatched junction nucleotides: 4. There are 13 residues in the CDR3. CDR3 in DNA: TGTGCCACAGGACAGGGGGCTACCTACGAGCAGTACTTC. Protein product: CATGQGATYEQYF.

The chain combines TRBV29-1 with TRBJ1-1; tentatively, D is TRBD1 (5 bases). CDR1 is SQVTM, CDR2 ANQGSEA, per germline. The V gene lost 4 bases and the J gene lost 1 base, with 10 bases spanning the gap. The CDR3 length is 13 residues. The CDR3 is CSVVRQTNTEAFF. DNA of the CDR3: TGCAGCGTTGTGAGACAGACGAACACTGAAGCTTTCTTT.